This section outlines one TCR beta chain sequence together with its context. This entry belongs to a study of blood T cell repertoires in COVID-19. The CDR3 sequence is 14 residues long. Trimming removed 5 bases from V and 8 bases from J; junction bases left unmatched: 8. The germline gives CDR1 MDHEN, CDR2 SYDVKM. Produced via immunoSEQ multiplex PCR; TCRdb's table is partial and in-frame only. The data hold 79,000 or so clones, with about 89% observed a single time. Sequencing used peripheral blood. The sequence came from a human donor in a cohort sampled during active COVID-19. V and J are TRBV28 and TRBJ1-2; 10 bases line up with TRBD1. CDR3 loop: CASSPRTGGLGYTF. DNA of the CDR3: TGTGCCAGCAGTCCCCGGACAGGGGGGCTGGGCTACACCTTC.